These 16 T cell receptor beta chains were all obtained from the same sample, sequenced in a study of T cells of healthy individuals. MiXCR, run by TCRdb on the 5' RACE reads, gives a single entry per CDR3 protein. The sample lists 100,000 or so distinct CDR3 sequences, roughly 18% seen once, with about 6% in the top ten. The receptors originated from a human donor in good health.

The chain joins TRBV20-1 to TRBJ2-7; possible D gene TRBD1, 5 bases. V gave up 3 bases and J gave up 3 bases, with 18 bases separating them. The CDR3 is 15 amino acids. Looked up from germline, CDR1 is DFQATT and CDR2 is SNEGSKA (reference sequence). In DNA, the CDR3 is TGCAGTGCTAGTTCAGAGCTAGGACATAACTACGAGCAGTACTTC. Amino acids: CSASSELGHNYEQYF.

This chain joins TRBV5-1 and TRBJ2-2; tentative D call: TRBD1 (6 bases). Trimming shortened V by 1 base and J by 7 bases, and 8 bases separated the two germline ends. CDR3 size: 13 residues. Germline V lookup: CDR1 SGHRS, CDR2 YFSETQ. CDR3 amino acids: CASSLRGNGELFF. DNA for the CDR3: TGCGCCAGCAGCTTGAGGGGGAACGGGGAGCTGTTTTTT.

In this sample, this clonotype turned up a few times. The chain combines TRBV20-1 with TRBJ2-5, with D perhaps being TRBD1 or TRBD2 (5 bases each). In germline, CDR1 is DFQATT, CDR2 SNEGSKA (reference sequence). CDR3 length equals 14 residues. V shed 2 bases and J shed 5 bases, with 15 bases lying between them. CDR3 amino acids: CSARRDGTRETQYF. The CDR3 nucleotides are TGCAGTGCTAGACGCGACGGGACGCGGGAGACCCAGTACTTC.

The chain carries TRBV7-9 and TRBJ2-3; D is possibly TRBD1 or TRBD2 (5 bases each). The length of the CDR3 is 15 residues. V shed 3 bases and J shed 2 bases, with 12 bases lying between them. Germline loops: CDR1 SEHNR, CDR2 FQNEAQ (reference sequence). CDR3 coding DNA: TGTGCCAGCAGCTTGTTGGGGGAACTCACAGATACGCAGTATTTT. Translating it yields CASSLLGELTDTQYF.

This clonotype was picked up many times. This rearrangement joins TRBV5-1 to TRBJ2-4; 7 bases align to TRBD1. V lost 8 bases and J lost 5; bases outside the gene matches: 10. The CDR3 length is 14 residues. Per germline, CDR1 SGHRS and CDR2 YFSETQ. The CDR3 is CASAKGGEENIQYF. CDR3 sequence (DNA): TGCGCCAGTGCGAAAGGGGGCGAGGAAAACATTCAGTACTTC.

This clonotype was seen repeatedly, ten times or more. V and J are TRBV20-1 and TRBJ2-3; D not certain. Trimming removed 2 bases at V and 7 bases at J, with 13 bases between. Germline assignment: CDR1 DFQATT and CDR2 SNEGSKA (reference sequence). The CDR3 is 13 amino acids. CDR3 coding DNA: TGCAGTGCTAGACTCTCCCCCGGGTATACGCAGTATTTT. It codes for CSARLSPGYTQYF.

This clonotype appeared a few times. This sequence joins TRBV20-1 and TRBJ2-3; D gene ambiguous. The CDR3 is 12 amino acids. The V end lost 0 bases, the J end lost 10 bases, and 11 bases lay between the germline ends. Germline V gene lookup returns CDR1 DFQATT and CDR2 SNEGSKA (reference sequence). CDR3 region: CSARDINPSQYF. The CDR3 DNA is TGCAGTGCTAGAGATATAAACCCCTCGCAGTATTTT.

For this clonotype: A much larger clone differs from this one at a single base, so this may be a read error. Without the conserved terminal phenylalanine or tryptophan, this CDR3 likely stems from a read error. The rearrangement uses TRBV11-2 and TRBJ2-1; D is ambiguous. Germline-derived CDR1 and CDR2 are SGHAT and FQNNGV. This CDR3 is 14 amino acids long. The V end lost 1 base, the J end lost 3 bases, and 7 bases lay between the germline ends. CDR3 DNA sequence: TGTGCCAGCAGCTTAGGTGTGAACTACAATGAGCAGTTCTTG. This gives the protein CASSLGVNYNEQFL.

This clonotype was recorded at least ten times. The rearrangement joins TRBV29-1 to TRBJ2-3; 11 nucleotides agree with TRBD2. Per germline, CDR1 SQVTM and CDR2 ANQGSEA. The CDR3 has 16 amino acids. Trimming cost V 5 bases and J 4 bases; bases outside gene matches: 11. CDR3 nucleotide sequence: TGCAGCGTTCCCGTCAATAGCGGGAGGGCCCCAGATACGCAGTATTTT. Protein sequence: CSVPVNSGRAPDTQYF.

The chain recombines TRBV14 with TRBJ2-1; 9 bases are a match to TRBD2. The CDR3 totals 17 residues. Germline values: CDR1 SGHDN, CDR2 FVKESK. Trimming removed 0 bases from V and 7 bases from J; junction bases left unmatched: 10. This chain's CDR3 is CASSQDALGLATNEQFF. CDR3 DNA: TGTGCCAGCAGCCAAGATGCCTTAGGACTAGCGACTAATGAGCAGTTCTTC.

This clonotype was detected a few times. The CDR3 spells CASSSPNTGELFF. The CDR3 region has the DNA TGTGCCAGCAGTTCCCCGAACACCGGGGAGCTGTTTTTT. The genes are TRBV6-5 and TRBJ2-2; D ambiguous. Germline V gives CDR1 MNHEY, CDR2 SVGAGI. This CDR3 has 13 residues. V was pared by 4 bases and J by 0 bases, with 3 bases between.

This clonotype was seen a few times. The chain carries TRBV20-1 and TRBJ2-2; D gene ambiguous. Per the germline V gene, CDR1 is DFQATT and CDR2 is SNEGSKA (reference sequence). Trimming pared 6 bases from V and 0 bases from J, leaving 5 bases between. The CDR3 runs to 12 residues. Written as DNA, the CDR3 is TGCAGTGCACGAGCGAACACCGGGGAGCTGTTTTTT. Translating it yields CSARANTGELFF.

The chain uses TRBV28 and TRBJ2-5, with 7 bases identical to TRBD1. CDR3 length: 14 amino acids. With 4 bases clipped from V and 9 bases from J, the junction kept 11 bases outside the gene matches. The V gene's germline CDR1 is MDHEN and CDR2 SYDVKM. CDR3 residues: CASSYSRDSFSQYF. The DNA for the CDR3 is TGTGCCAGCAGTTATAGCCGGGACAGTTTTTCCCAGTACTTC.

V usage is TRBV12-3 or TRBV12-4 and J usage is TRBJ2-1, with 7 bases aligning to TRBD2. The trim removed 3 bases at V and 10 bases at J, leaving 6 bases unmatched. The CDR3 sequence is 13 residues long. Written as DNA, the CDR3 is TGTGCCAGCAGTTTGAGGGCACTAGCGGAGCAGTTCTTC. The encoded protein is CASSLRALAEQFF.

In its sample, this clonotype was seen many times. The chain joins TRBV20-1 to TRBJ2-6, with D perhaps matching TRBD2 (5 bases). CDR1 and CDR2 from the germline V gene are DFQATT and SNEGSKA (reference sequence). The CDR3 covers 14 residues. Trimming removed 1 base at V and 3 bases at J, with 7 bases between. Written as DNA, the CDR3 is TGCAGTGCTAGAGTCGGGGATGGGGCCAACGTCCTGACTTTC. Its translation is CSARVGDGANVLTF.

This clonotype was observed a few times. V usage is TRBV20-1 and J usage is TRBJ1-2; the D is unclear. V lost 5 bases and J lost 10, with 14 bases in between. CDR3 size: 11 residues. Germline assignment: CDR1 DFQATT and CDR2 SNEGSKA (reference sequence). CDR3 DNA sequence: TGCAGTGCTGGGGTGGCAGGAATCTACACCTTC. Its translation: CSAGVAGIYTF.